Sequencing of this T cell receptor beta chain was carried out in a study of blood T cells in healthy people across ages. In the study overall: About one barcoded TCR beta cDNA was captured per two T cells. Notes on the study in general: Observed TCR beta diversity showed a strong correlation with the percentage of naive T cells as measured by flow cytometry. Age brought a roughly linear fall in TCR beta diversity measured per million T cells.

Germline assignment: CDR1 DFQATT and CDR2 SNEGSKA (reference sequence). The V end lost 3 bases, the J end lost 0 bases, and 8 bases lay between the germline ends. The CDR3 totals 14 residues. In regard to this clonotype: Its antigen is still unknown.

Through a sample-barcoded 5' primer and a J-beta primer mix, a second PCR was run for about 6 to 12 cycles. Every single cDNA molecule received a tag from a template-switch adaptor with 12 random nucleotides. TCRdb called the 5' RACE reads again in MiXCR, with one record for every CDR3 protein. Among about 690,000 distinct CDR3 sequences, 35% to 50% were seen once, and the ten largest hold about 30%. V usage is TRBV20-1 and J usage is TRBJ2-2; D not resolved. The clonotype was recovered from a man aged 80 or over in good health. Sample: blood. The CDR3 loop reads CSAREATNTGELFF. The DNA for the CDR3 is TGCAGTGCTAGGGAAGCGACGAACACCGGGGAGCTGTTTTTT.